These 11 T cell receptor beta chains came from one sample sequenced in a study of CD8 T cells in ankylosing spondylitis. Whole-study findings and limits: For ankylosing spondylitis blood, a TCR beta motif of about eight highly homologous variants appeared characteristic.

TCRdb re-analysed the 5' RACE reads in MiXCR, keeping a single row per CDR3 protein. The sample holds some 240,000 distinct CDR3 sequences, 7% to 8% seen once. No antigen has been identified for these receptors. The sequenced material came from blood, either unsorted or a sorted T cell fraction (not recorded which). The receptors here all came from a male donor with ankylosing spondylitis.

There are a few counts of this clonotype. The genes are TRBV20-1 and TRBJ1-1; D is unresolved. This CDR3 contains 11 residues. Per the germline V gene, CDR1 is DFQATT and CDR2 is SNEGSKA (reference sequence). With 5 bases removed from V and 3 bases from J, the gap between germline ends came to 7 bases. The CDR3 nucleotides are TGCAGTGCTTCCATGTACACTGAAGCTTTCTTT. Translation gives CSASMYTEAFF.

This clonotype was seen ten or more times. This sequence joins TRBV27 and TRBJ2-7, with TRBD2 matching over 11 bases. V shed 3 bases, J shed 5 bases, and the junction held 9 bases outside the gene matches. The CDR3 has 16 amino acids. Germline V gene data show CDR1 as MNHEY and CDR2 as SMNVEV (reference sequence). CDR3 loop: CASSFGLAGPLDEQYF. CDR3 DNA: TGTGCCAGCAGTTTCGGACTAGCGGGCCCCCTGGACGAGCAGTACTTC.

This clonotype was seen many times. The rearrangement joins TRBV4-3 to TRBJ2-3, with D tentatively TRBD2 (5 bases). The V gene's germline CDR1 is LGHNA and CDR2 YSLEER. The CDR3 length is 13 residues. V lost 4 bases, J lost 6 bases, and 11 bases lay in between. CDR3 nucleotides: TGCGCCAGCAGCCCCCGGGGTGACGATACGCAGTATTTT. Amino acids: CASSPRGDDTQYF.

DNA of the CDR3: TGTGCCAGCAGCTTAGAGAGCGGTCGGCCTTTCTACAATGAGCAGTTCTTC. Amino acids: CASSLESGRPFYNEQFF. This chain connects TRBV11-2 to TRBJ2-1, with D perhaps TRBD2 (5 bases). CDR1 is SGHAT and CDR2 is FQNNGV in the germline V gene. The length of the CDR3 is 17 residues. V shed 0 bases and J shed 3 bases, with 15 bases lying between them.

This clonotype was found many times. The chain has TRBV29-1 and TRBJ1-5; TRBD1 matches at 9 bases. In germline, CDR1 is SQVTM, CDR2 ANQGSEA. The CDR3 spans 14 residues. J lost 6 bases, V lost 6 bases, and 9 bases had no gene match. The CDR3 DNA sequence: TGCAGCGTGGGGGGACAGGGAGTCGGTCAGCCCCAGCATTTT. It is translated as CSVGGQGVGQPQHF.

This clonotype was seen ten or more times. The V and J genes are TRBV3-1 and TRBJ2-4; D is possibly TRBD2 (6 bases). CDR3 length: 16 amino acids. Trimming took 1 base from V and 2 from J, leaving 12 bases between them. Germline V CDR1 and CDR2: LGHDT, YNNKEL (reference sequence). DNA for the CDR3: TGTGCCAGCAGCCAAGCGGAGGAGGGATCCAAAAACATTCAGTACTTC. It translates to CASSQAEEGSKNIQYF.

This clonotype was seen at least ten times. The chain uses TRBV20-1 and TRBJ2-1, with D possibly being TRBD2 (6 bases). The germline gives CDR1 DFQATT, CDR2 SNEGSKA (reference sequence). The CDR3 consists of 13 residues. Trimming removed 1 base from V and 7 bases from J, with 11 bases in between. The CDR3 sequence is CSARARGGNEQFF. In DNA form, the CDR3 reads TGCAGTGCTAGAGCTCGCGGAGGGAATGAGCAGTTCTTC.

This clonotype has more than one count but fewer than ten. The DNA of the CDR3 is TGCAGTGCCCACCCGGCCGAAGGCAGCTATGGCTACACCTTC. Translation: CSAHPAEGSYGYTF. This chain uses TRBV20-1 with TRBJ1-2; D gene uncertain. The CDR3 consists of 14 residues. Germline V CDR1 and CDR2: DFQATT, SNEGSKA (reference sequence). The germline V and J ends were trimmed by 6 bases and 4 bases, with 18 bases remaining between them.

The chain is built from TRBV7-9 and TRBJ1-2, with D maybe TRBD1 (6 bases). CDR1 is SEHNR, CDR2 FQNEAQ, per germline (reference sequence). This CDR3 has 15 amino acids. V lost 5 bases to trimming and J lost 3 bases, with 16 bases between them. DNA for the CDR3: TGTGCCAGCAGCCCAGGCGCGGGACAATACTATGGCTACACCTTC. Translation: CASSPGAGQYYGYTF.

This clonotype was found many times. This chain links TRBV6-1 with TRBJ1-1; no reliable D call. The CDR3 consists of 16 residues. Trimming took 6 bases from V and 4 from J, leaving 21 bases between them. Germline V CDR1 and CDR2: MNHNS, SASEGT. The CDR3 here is CASSPLDGAGLTEAFF. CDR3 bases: TGTGCCAGCAGCCCCTTGGACGGCGCCGGGCTCACTGAAGCTTTCTTT.

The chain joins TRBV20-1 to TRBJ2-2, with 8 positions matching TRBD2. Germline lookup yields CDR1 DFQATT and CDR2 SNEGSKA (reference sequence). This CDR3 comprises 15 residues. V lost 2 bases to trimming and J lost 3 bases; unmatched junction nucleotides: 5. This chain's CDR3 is CSARMSGSYTGELFF. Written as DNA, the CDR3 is TGCAGTGCTAGAATGAGCGGGAGCTACACCGGGGAGCTGTTTTTT.